This TCR beta chain was obtained from a study of graft-versus-host responses after intestinal transplantation. Details on this clone: The target antigen is unknown.

Sequencing was performed with immunoSEQ multiplex PCR; in TCRdb, only in-frame clones are kept and a portion is missing. The sample lists 100,000 to 140,000 clones, about 87% occurring once. This CDR3 is built from 17 residues. Germline lookup yields CDR1 MNHEY and CDR2 SMNVEV (reference sequence). V gave up 4 bases and J gave up 7 bases; unmatched junction bases: 11. General observations from the study: There was an association between peak levels of circulating GvH clones and early post-transplant HvG declines.

V is TRBV27 and J is TRBJ2-2; TRBD2 matches 11 bases. Sample: unstimulated CD4+ T cells sorted from spleen or lymph node cells, taken before transplant. This receptor was taken from a human donor who was the organ donor for an intestinal transplant. The CDR3 sequence is CASSSLLLAGGVGELFF. CDR3 nucleotide sequence: TGTGCCAGCAGTTCCCTTTTGCTAGCGGGGGGCGTCGGGGAGCTGTTTTTT.